These 12 T cell receptor beta chains were all obtained from the same sample, sequenced in a study of blood T cell repertoires in COVID-19 (dated by TCRdb to the early 2020s). The library relied on the immunoSEQ multiplex PCR assay. TCRdb holds this immuneACCESS table with in-frame rearrangements only. Some clones are missing; in checked studies, unresolved V genes explain under half, and the rest has no known cause. For this sample the table gives some 87,000 clones, of which 85% to 95% were detected only once. About 6.6% of the sample belongs to the ten largest clones. Sequenced: peripheral blood. Receptors were obtained from a woman aged 55 to 70 with active COVID-19.

This chain uses TRBV6-6 with TRBJ2-1; 9 bases are a match to TRBD1. The CDR3 spans 16 residues. J gave up 4 bases and V 7 bases, and 11 bases lay outside the gene matches. The germline V gene has CDR1 MNHNY and CDR2 SVGAGI (reference sequence). CDR3 region: CASNLYWDRVYNEQFF. CDR3 in DNA: TGTGCCAGCAACCTCTACTGGGACAGGGTTTACAATGAGCAGTTCTTC.

This clone was seen once. This sequence joins TRBV9 and TRBJ2-3; 7 bases map to TRBD1. This CDR3 is 14 amino acids long. The junction had 5 bases not matched to a gene; V was cut back by 2 bases and J by 5 bases. Germline CDR1 SGDLS, CDR2 YYNGEE. DNA of the CDR3: TGTGCCAGCAGCGTCACAGGGGCGGTAGATACGCAGTATTTT. It specifies CASSVTGAVDTQYF.

The rearrangement uses TRBV28 and TRBJ1-2; D unclear. Germline loops: CDR1 MDHEN, CDR2 SYDVKM. Trimming removed 2 bases from V and 7 bases from J, with 11 bases in between. CDR3 size: 13 residues. The CDR3 loop is CASSLLAEGGYTF. As DNA, the CDR3 is TGTGCCAGCAGTTTACTGGCGGAAGGTGGCTACACCTTC.

The CDR3 coding sequence is TGTGCCAGCACCCAACGAGGCGGTCGTAATTCACCCCTCCACTTT. Translation gives CASTQRGGRNSPLHF. The rearrangement uses TRBV13 and TRBJ1-6; D not resolved. Germline-derived CDR1 and CDR2 are PRHDT and FYEKMQ (reference sequence). Trimming removed 7 bases at V and 6 bases at J, with 16 bases between. The CDR3 length is 15 residues.

The chain has TRBV7-2 and TRBJ2-5; 7 nucleotides align to TRBD2. Germline CDR1 is SGHTA and CDR2 is FQGNSA. The ends lost 6 bases at V and 1 base at J; junction bases unmatched: 5. The CDR3 spans 14 residues. The CDR3 spells CASRTSGGQETQYF. In nucleotides, the CDR3 is TGTGCCAGCAGGACATCGGGGGGCCAAGAGACCCAGTACTTC.

The chain is built from TRBV9 and TRBJ2-2, with 11 bases aligning to TRBD1. With 2 bases clipped from V and 7 bases from J, the junction kept 4 bases outside the gene matches. The CDR3 runs to 15 residues. The germline CDR1 and CDR2 sequences are SGDLS and YYNGEE. CDR3: CASSVGTGGSGELFF. The CDR3 coding sequence is TGTGCCAGCAGCGTCGGGACAGGGGGTAGCGGGGAGCTGTTTTTT.

This sequence joins TRBV5-1 and TRBJ1-6, with 8 bases lining up with TRBD1. J was trimmed by 7 bases and V by 9 bases; bases with no gene match: 6. The germline gives CDR1 SGHRS, CDR2 YFSETQ. This CDR3 region has 13 residues. Written as DNA, the CDR3 is TGCGCCACAAGACAGGGGACAAATTCACCCCTCCACTTT. Translated: CATRQGTNSPLHF.

The chain recombines TRBV6-1 with TRBJ2-1; TRBD2 aligns across 9 bases. Per the germline V gene, CDR1 is MNHNS and CDR2 is SASEGT. The CDR3 sequence is 15 residues long. V was pared by 1 base and J by 3 bases, with 1 base of the junction left unmatched. The CDR3 here is CASSEGTSDYNEQFF. The CDR3 DNA reads as TGTGCCAGCAGTGAAGGGACTAGCGACTACAATGAGCAGTTCTTC.

This clone showed up just once. V and J are TRBV6-6 and TRBJ1-5; possibly TRBD1 for D (6 bases). CDR1 and CDR2 (germline): MNHNY, SVGAGI (reference sequence). This CDR3 has 13 amino acids. The ends were cut back, 5 bases at V and 7 bases at J, with 12 bases in the middle. The CDR3 region is CASSTSGVQPQHF. The CDR3 DNA reads as TGTGCCAGCAGTACCTCAGGGGTCCAGCCCCAGCATTTT.

The chain joins TRBV5-1 to TRBJ2-2; D ambiguous. The germline gives CDR1 SGHRS, CDR2 YFSETQ. The CDR3 length is 14 residues. Trimming took off 6 bases at V and 3 bases at J, with 12 bases between the two ends. CDR3 sequence (DNA): TGCGCCAGCAACTCCGCTACCGACACCGGGGAGCTGTTTTTT. Translation gives CASNSATDTGELFF.

The CDR3 protein is CASKLRVGQSYEQYF. The CDR3 DNA sequence: TGTGCCAGCAAACTTAGGGTAGGACAGTCCTACGAGCAGTACTTC. The chain joins TRBV7-2 to TRBJ2-7; a possible D gene is TRBD1 (6 bases). CDR3 length: 15 amino acids. Between the trimmed V and J ends, which lost 7 bases and 1 base, there was a span of 17 bases. The germline gives CDR1 SGHTA, CDR2 FQGNSA.

The V and J genes are TRBV28 and TRBJ1-2, with 9 bases identical to TRBD1. This CDR3 is 15 amino acids long. Per germline, CDR1 MDHEN and CDR2 SYDVKM. V trimming: 3 bases; J trimming: 3 bases; junction bases outside the gene matches: 5. CDR3 nucleotide sequence: TGTGCCAGCAGTTTCCGGGACAGGGAATACTATGGCTACACCTTC. Protein: CASSFRDREYYGYTF.